The text below deals with one T cell receptor (beta chain). Its antigen is as yet unknown. This sample was taken from a study of T cell responses to AZD1222 COVID-19 vaccine. Study conclusions and caveats: Unmutated variant regions are reportedly targeted by nearly half of spike-specific TCRs. Rises in breadth and depth of Spike-specific TCRs came after two AZD1222 doses. Baseline seropositivity occurred in only a handful of AZD1222 recipients. Clonal diversity may have been underestimated, and the donors were mostly white British, with more females than males.

Sequencing used immunoSEQ multiplex PCR; TCRdb keeps in-frame clones, though not all of them. Of approximately 140,000 clones in the sample, 82% were seen once. In germline, CDR1 is GTSNPN, CDR2 SVGIG (reference sequence). The CDR3 extends over 15 amino acids. V was clipped by 1 base and J by 6 bases, with 18 bases between them. The sample in question was peripheral blood, obtained on day 0 of MenACWY control vaccination. The chain has TRBV30 and TRBJ1-1; D might be TRBD1 (6 bases). This clonotype was sampled from an adult in good health. The CDR3 DNA reads TGTGCCTGGAGTGGGGCGACAGGCGTAGGTGCTGAAGCTTTCTTT. Amino acid sequence: CAWSGATGVGAEAFF.